This TCR beta chain came from a study of chemoradiotherapy in HPV16-positive cancers. Study summary: Two HPV16-positive patients' cells yielded candidate HPV-specific clones and common motifs. Study-level results: Candidate HPV-specific clones and E7-related TCR motifs grew in tumor during treatment.

Libraries were prepared by immunoSEQ multiplex PCR; TCRdb keeps only in-frame clonotypes and omits some of them. The sample holds fewer than 40,000 clones, approximately 92% seen once. Comments on this clone: The antigen is unknown.

The CDR3 runs to 16 residues. Germline CDR1 is MNHEY and CDR2 is SMNVEV (reference sequence). Unmatched junction bases numbered 4, after V lost 2 bases and J lost 0 bases. The origin of this receptor is a human donor with HPV-associated anogenital cancer. The rearrangement uses TRBV27 and TRBJ2-1; 7 bases are shared with TRBD2. Here the sequenced sample was blood, taken from a patient who underwent chemoradiotherapy. The CDR3 protein is CASSLRGGSSYNEQFF. As DNA, the CDR3 is TGTGCCAGCAGTTTACGCGGGGGAAGCTCCTACAATGAGCAGTTCTTC.